The rows below give T cell receptor beta chains drawn from one sample of a study of memory CD4+ T cells and cytomegalovirus serostatus. Data came from immunoSEQ multiplex PCR; TCRdb stores just in-frame clones and leaves some out. The data contain about 58,000 clones, roughly 84% of them singletons. The sequenced sample was memory CD4+ T cells from blood. The receptor source for this set is an adult in good health and CMV-seronegative. Some clones in this sample may be carry-over from other donors' samples. Each CDR3 is given with its conserved first and last residue. Fields, in order: CDR3 length, clone size, V gene, D gene, J gene, CDR3 protein, CDR3 DNA. A D gene is named only where the DNA matches it firmly. Clone sizes are given selectively: once, few, many, or a class where the clone is expanded.

15	.	TRBV10-3	TRBD1	TRBJ1-2	CAIRGGQGAGYGYTF	TGTGCCATTCGGGGAGGACAGGGGGCTGGCTATGGCTACACCTTC
12	few	TRBV2	.	TRBJ1-1	CASSDITAEAFF	TGTGCCAGCAGTGACATCACTGCTGAAGCTTTCTTT
15	.	TRBV28	.	TRBJ2-3	CASSQGGSRTDTQYF	TGTGCCAGCAGCCAAGGTGGATCTCGCACAGATACGCAGTATTTT
14	few	TRBV5-1	TRBD1	TRBJ2-3	CASLDRVGSDTQYF	TGCGCCAGCCTAGACAGGGTCGGCTCAGATACGCAGTATTTT
14	.	TRBV11-2	TRBD2	TRBJ2-7	CASSLGRGLYEQYF	TGTGCCAGCAGCTTGGGGCGGGGGTTATACGAGCAGTACTTC
15	.	TRBV11-1	.	TRBJ2-7	CASSYGAYSSYEQYF	TGTGCCAGCAGCTATGGTGCATACAGCTCCTACGAGCAGTACTTC
15	once	TRBV7-9	.	TRBJ2-1	CASSLLESGDLEQFF	TGTGCCAGCAGCTTGTTAGAGTCGGGAGATCTTGAGCAGTTCTTC
17	.	TRBV29-1	TRBD2	TRBJ2-1	CSTQTSGRRISYNEQFF	TGCAGCACTCAGACTAGCGGGAGACGGATTTCCTACAATGAGCAGTTCTTC
12	.	TRBV5-6	.	TRBJ2-1	CASSSTSNEQFF	TGTGCCAGCAGCTCAACTAGCAATGAGCAGTTCTTC
12	.	TRBV6-5	.	TRBJ2-7	CASSSGREEQYF	TGTGCCAGCAGTTCGGGCAGGGAAGAGCAGTACTTC
14	.	TRBV7-2	.	TRBJ1-2	CASSLGAFTYGYTF	TGTGCCAGCAGCTTAGGGGCGTTTACCTATGGCTACACCTTC
14	.	TRBV30	.	TRBJ2-7	CAWSVGARAYEQYF	TGTGCCTGGAGTGTAGGAGCGAGGGCTTACGAGCAGTACTTC
17	.	TRBV4-1	TRBD1	TRBJ1-3	CASSQGGQGSLGNTIYF	TGCGCCAGCAGCCAAGGCGGACAGGGATCGTTGGGAAACACCATATATTTT
16	.	TRBV7-3	.	TRBJ2-5	CASSLTGARIQETQYF	TGTGCCAGCAGCCTCACAGGTGCTCGAATCCAAGAGACCCAGTACTTC
15	.	TRBV2	TRBD1	TRBJ1-5	CASSIETGLNQPQHF	TGTGCCAGCAGTATTGAGACAGGGCTTAATCAGCCCCAGCATTTT
14	.	TRBV29-1	.	TRBJ1-1	CSVWDTGSNTEAFF	TGCAGCGTTTGGGATACAGGGTCGAACACTGAAGCTTTCTTT
15	.	TRBV19	.	TRBJ1-5	CASSIGETGSQPQHF	TGTGCCAGTAGTATCGGGGAAACGGGGAGTCAGCCCCAGCATTTT
14	.	TRBV19	TRBD2	TRBJ2-7	CASSVGLAGVEQYF	TGTGCCAGTAGTGTTGGACTAGCGGGTGTCGAGCAGTACTTC
15	.	TRBV27	TRBD1	TRBJ2-1	CASSLGTGGVREQFF	TGTGCCAGCAGTTTGGGGACAGGGGGCGTGAGAGAGCAGTTCTTC
16	.	TRBV5-1	TRBD2	TRBJ2-1	CASSDLAGGPYNEQFF	TGCGCCAGCAGCGACTTAGCGGGAGGCCCCTACAATGAGCAGTTCTTC
17	.	TRBV19	.	TRBJ1-6	CASSISPRSSYNSPLHF	TGTGCCAGTAGTATAAGCCCGAGGAGCTCCTATAATTCACCCCTCCACTTT
15	.	TRBV2	.	TRBJ1-5	CASSDQQLSNQPQHF	TGTGCCAGCAGCGACCAACAGCTTAGCAATCAGCCCCAGCATTTT
11	.	TRBV28	.	TRBJ2-5	CASSLRETQYF	TGTGCCAGCAGTTTAAGGGAGACCCAGTACTTC
13	.	TRBV7-8	TRBD1	TRBJ2-7	CASSLSRGREQYF	TGTGCCAGCAGCCTTAGTAGGGGGCGCGAGCAGTACTTC
11	.	TRBV11-2	.	TRBJ2-7	CASSPSYEQYF	TGTGCCAGCAGCCCCTCGTACGAGCAGTACTTC
14	.	TRBV6-6	.	TRBJ1-5	CASKDSNSNQPQHF	TGTGCCAGCAAGGACAGTAATAGCAATCAGCCCCAGCATTTT
12	.	TRBV18	TRBD1	TRBJ1-1	CASSLDRGQAFF	TGTGCCAGCTCACTAGACAGGGGGCAGGCTTTCTTT
14	.	TRBV2	.	TRBJ2-7	CASSVMGLPHEQYF	TGTGCCAGCAGTGTTATGGGACTCCCCCACGAGCAGTACTTC
16	.	TRBV28	.	TRBJ1-6	CASKGTFSSYNSPLHF	TGTGCCAGCAAGGGTACTTTTAGCTCCTATAATTCACCCCTCCACTTT
12	.	TRBV2	.	TRBJ2-3	CARGRVPDTQYF	TGTGCCAGGGGGCGGGTGCCAGATACGCAGTATTTT
14	.	TRBV6-5	TRBD2	TRBJ2-5	CASSAPTGGETQYF	TGTGCCAGCAGCGCCCCGACGGGGGGGGAGACCCAGTACTTC
13	.	TRBV28	.	TRBJ1-1	CASSLISRREAFF	TGTGCCAGCAGTTTAATTAGCCGTCGGGAAGCTTTCTTT
13	.	TRBV10-3	.	TRBJ1-1	CAIRTSLNTEAFF	TGTGCCATCAGGACAAGCCTGAACACTGAAGCTTTCTTT
13	.	TRBV7-7	TRBD1	TRBJ2-3	CASSLGTGNTQYF	TGTGCTAGCAGCTTAGGGACAGGGAATACGCAGTATTTT
13	.	TRBV18	.	TRBJ2-7	CASSVSAAYEQYF	TGTGCCAGCTCAGTTAGCGCGGCCTACGAGCAGTACTTC
14	.	TRBV14	TRBD1	TRBJ2-7	CASSYDRANYEQYF	TGTGCCAGCAGCTACGACAGGGCCAACTACGAGCAGTACTTC
15	.	TRBV7-9	TRBD2	TRBJ2-2	CASSPRLAGAGELFF	TGTGCCAGCAGCCCACGACTAGCGGGAGCCGGGGAGCTGTTTTTT
22	once	TRBV12-5	.	TRBJ2-1	CASGLVLGGVSGGISSYNEQFF	TGTGCTAGTGGTTTGGTACTCGGAGGAGTCTCTGGCGGGATAAGCTCCTACAATGAGCAGTTCTTC
15	.	TRBV4-2	.	TRBJ1-2	CASSPRNHGAEGYTF	TGTGCCAGCAGCCCGAGGAATCACGGGGCGGAGGGCTACACCTTC
15	.	TRBV5-1	.	TRBJ1-6	CASSLGIGNNSPLHF	TGCGCCAGCAGCTTGGGGATAGGGAATAATTCACCCCTCCACTTT
16	.	TRBV28	TRBD2	TRBJ2-7	CASKPGLAGDIYEQYF	TGTGCCAGCAAACCGGGACTAGCGGGAGATATCTACGAGCAGTACTTC
14	.	TRBV27	.	TRBJ2-7	CASSLRDTVTRQYF	TGTGCCAGCAGTCTCCGGGACACTGTGACTCGGCAGTACTTC
15	.	TRBV28	.	TRBJ2-2	CASSPSRLNTGELFF	TGTGCCAGCAGTCCGTCGCGTTTGAACACCGGGGAGCTGTTTTTT
15	.	TRBV6-1	.	TRBJ1-1	CASSVGQGRNTEAFF	TGTGCCAGCAGTGTGGGGCAGGGGAGGAACACTGAAGCTTTCTTT
13	.	TRBV7-9	.	TRBJ1-1	CASSVEARAEAFF	TGTGCCAGCAGCGTCGAGGCGCGGGCTGAAGCTTTCTTT
16	.	TRBV5-1	TRBD1	TRBJ1-1	CASSAQPGQGYTEAFF	TGCGCCAGCAGCGCCCAGCCGGGACAGGGTTACACTGAAGCTTTCTTT
15	few	TRBV6-6	TRBD2	TRBJ2-2	CATRVSGRADGELFF	TGTGCCACCAGGGTTAGCGGGAGGGCCGACGGGGAGCTGTTTTTT
14	many	TRBV7-7	TRBD2	TRBJ2-1	CASSLSSGRNEQFF	TGTGCTAGCAGCTTAAGTAGCGGGAGAAATGAGCAGTTCTTC
17	.	TRBV7-9	TRBD2	TRBJ2-5	CASRYGLAGVNQETQYF	TGTGCCAGCAGGTATGGACTAGCGGGTGTGAACCAAGAGACCCAGTACTTC
17	.	TRBV28	TRBD1	TRBJ1-3	CASSQTGARISGNTIYF	TGTGCCAGCAGCCAAACAGGGGCCAGGATCTCTGGAAACACCATATATTTT
16	.	TRBV18	TRBD1	TRBJ2-7	CASSRGQGNGAYEQYF	TGTGCCAGCTCACGGGGACAGGGAAACGGCGCCTACGAGCAGTACTTC
16	.	TRBV4-3	.	TRBJ2-5	CASSLGEGLTGETQYF	TGCGCCAGCAGCCTGGGAGAGGGGCTCACCGGGGAGACCCAGTACTTC
12	few	TRBV30	.	TRBJ1-5	CAWSGGNQPQHF	TGTGCCTGGAGTGGAGGGAATCAGCCCCAGCATTTT
15	once	TRBV28	TRBD2	TRBJ2-3	CASSLASGGTDTQYF	TGTGCCAGCAGTTTGGCTAGCGGGGGCACAGATACGCAGTATTTT
16	.	TRBV6-1	TRBD1	TRBJ1-2	CASSEWGQGANYGYTF	TGTGCCAGCAGTGAATGGGGACAGGGGGCGAACTATGGCTACACCTTC
14	.	TRBV27	.	TRBJ1-2	CASALGRAVYGYTF	TGTGCCAGCGCCCTGGGCAGGGCCGTATATGGCTACACCTTC